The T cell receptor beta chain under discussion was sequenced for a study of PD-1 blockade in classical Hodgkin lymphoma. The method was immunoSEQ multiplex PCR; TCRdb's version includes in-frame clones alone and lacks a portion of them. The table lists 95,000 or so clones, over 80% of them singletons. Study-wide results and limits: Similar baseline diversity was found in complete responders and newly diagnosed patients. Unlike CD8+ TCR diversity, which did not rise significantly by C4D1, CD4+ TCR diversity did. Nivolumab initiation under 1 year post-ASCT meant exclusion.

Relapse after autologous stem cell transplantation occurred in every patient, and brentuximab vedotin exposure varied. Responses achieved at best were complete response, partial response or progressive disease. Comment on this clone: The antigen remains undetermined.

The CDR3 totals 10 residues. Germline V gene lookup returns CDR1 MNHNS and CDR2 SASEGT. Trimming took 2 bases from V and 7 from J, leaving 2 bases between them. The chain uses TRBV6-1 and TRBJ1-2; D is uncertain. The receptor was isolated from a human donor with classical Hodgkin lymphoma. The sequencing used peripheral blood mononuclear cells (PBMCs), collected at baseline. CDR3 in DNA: TGTGCCAGCAGTGAATTTGGCTACACCTTC. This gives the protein CASSEFGYTF.